This T cell receptor (beta chain) is from a study of blood T cell repertoires in COVID-19. About the study: The United States, Italy and Spain supplied acute and convalescent COVID-19 samples.

In the authors' methods: Estimation of nucleated cell counts relied on the amplification of reference gene primers. Data came from immunoSEQ multiplex PCR; TCRdb stores just in-frame clones and leaves some out. V and J calls and clone size are as listed in that table; D and trimming were resolved from the DNA. The sample has under 250,000 clones; roughly 80% are singletons. Source material: peripheral blood. The origin of this receptor is a woman aged 18-30 years with acute or convalescent COVID-19.

This chain's CDR3 is CASSDGQGNQPQHF. The CDR3 nucleotides read TGCGCCAGCAGCGACGGACAGGGAAATCAGCCCCAGCATTTT. The rearrangement uses TRBV5-1 and TRBJ1-5, with 8 nucleotides matching TRBD1. CDR3 length: 14 residues. Germline V CDR1 and CDR2: SGHRS, YFSETQ. Trimming took 4 bases from V and 4 from J; bases not matched to a gene: 4.